A single sample gave rise to the 15 T cell receptor beta chains below, sequenced in a study of control samples from healthy donors and cancer patients. Using immunoSEQ multiplex PCR, the repertoire was profiled, and TCRdb retains in-frame clones only, with some absent. The data hold about 150,000 clones, with roughly 93% observed a single time. The sequencing input was blood. Receptors originate from a man aged 18 to 30 in good health.

This chain links TRBV6-6 with TRBJ1-2, with a possible D match to TRBD1 (6 bases). The V end lost 7 bases, the J end lost 7 bases, and 19 bases lay between the germline ends. The CDR3 spans 14 residues. The germline gives CDR1 MNHNY, CDR2 SVGAGI (reference sequence). CDR3 loop: CASIDTWGRGGYTF. The CDR3 nucleotides read TGTGCCAGCATCGATACGTGGGGGCGTGGTGGCTACACCTTC.

This clone was recorded once. The chain couples TRBV7-2 to TRBJ2-7; D call uncertain. V lost 2 bases to trimming and J lost 3 bases, with 2 bases between them. Germline V lookup: CDR1 SGHTA, CDR2 FQGNSA. This CDR3 is 11 amino acids long. DNA for the CDR3: TGTGCCAGCAGCTTATACTACGAGCAGTACTTC. As protein: CASSLYYEQYF.

The genes are TRBV6-2 or TRBV6-3 and TRBJ2-5; possibly TRBD1 for D (6 bases). The V gene's germline CDR1 is MNHEY and CDR2 SVGEGT. Trimming cost V 6 bases and J 1 base, with 21 bases left between them. CDR3 length: 17 residues. CDR3 coding DNA: TGTGCCAGCAGCGGAATATCCACCGGGACACCCCAAGAGACCCAGTACTTC. It specifies CASSGISTGTPQETQYF.

V usage is TRBV3-1 (or the pseudogene TRBV3-2) and J usage is TRBJ1-5; weak D call: TRBD1 (5 bases). The CDR3 covers 14 residues. V was cut by 4 bases and J by 5 bases, with 12 bases left in between. CDR1 and CDR2 from the germline V gene are LGHDT and YNNKEL (reference sequence). The CDR3 protein is CASSRTTNDQPQHF. CDR3 DNA: TGTGCCAGCAGCCGGACAACCAATGATCAGCCCCAGCATTTT.

This chain connects TRBV19 to TRBJ1-5, with a tentative D call TRBD1 (6 bases). The CDR3 is made up of 14 amino acids. Germline CDR1 and CDR2: LNHDA and SQIVND (reference sequence). Trimming took 3 bases from V and 5 from J, leaving 11 bases between them. The CDR3 is CASSMVRGDQPQHF. As DNA, the CDR3 is TGTGCCAGTAGTATGGTCAGGGGCGATCAGCCCCAGCATTTT.

This chain uses TRBV2 with TRBJ1-1; D possibly corresponds to TRBD1 (5 bases). Trimming took 4 bases from V and 0 from J, leaving 6 bases between them. CDR1 and CDR2 from the germline V gene are SNHLY and FYNNEI. The CDR3 spans 13 residues. CDR3 region: CASSGQMNTEAFF. The CDR3 bases are TGTGCCAGCAGTGGACAGATGAACACTGAAGCTTTCTTT.

The CDR3 nucleotides are TGTGCCATCAGTGAGTCGACCGAGAGGGGGGGAAAAAACATTCAGTACTTC. It is translated as CAISESTERGGKNIQYF. The chain uses TRBV10-3 and TRBJ2-4; TRBD2 might be the D (7 bases). CDR1 ENHRY and CDR2 SYGVKD come from the germline V gene. Trimming pared 0 bases from V and 4 bases from J, leaving 16 bases between. CDR3 size: 17 residues.

The rearrangement uses TRBV2 and TRBJ1-6, with TRBD1 matching over 7 bases. The germline gives CDR1 SNHLY, CDR2 FYNNEI. With V trimmed by 10 bases and J by 7 bases, 7 bases remained unmatched. The CDR3 totals 13 residues. The CDR3 nucleotides read TGTGCCACATACAGGGGTGACAATTCACCCCTCCACTTT. Protein: CATYRGDNSPLHF.

This sequence joins TRBV25-1 and TRBJ2-5; a possible D gene is TRBD2 (6 bases). This CDR3 region has 16 residues. Between the trimmed V and J ends, which lost 6 bases and 4 bases, there was a span of 21 bases. CDR1 and CDR2 from the germline V gene are MGHDK and SYGVNS. The CDR3 region has the DNA TGTGCCAGCAGCCCCGGAGGGCGGGTCTCGGGAGAGACCCAGTACTTC. This sequence encodes CASSPGGRVSGETQYF. Full variable domain (remainder filled in from reference TRBV25-1 and TRBJ2-5): EADIYQTPRYLVIGTGKKITLECSQTMGHDKMYWYQQDPGMELHLIHYSYGVNSTEKGDLSSESTVSRIRTEHFPLTLESARPSHTSQYLCASSPGGRVSGETQYFGPGTRLLVL.

V gene TRBV3-1 (or the pseudogene TRBV3-2) combines with J gene TRBJ2-1; maybe TRBD2 (6 bases). Germline V gives CDR1 LGHDT, CDR2 YNNKEL (reference sequence). Trimming stripped 6 bases from V and 5 bases from J, with 14 bases between. The CDR3 is made up of 14 amino acids. CDR3 in amino acids: CASREGRTNNEQFF. In DNA form, the CDR3 reads TGTGCCAGCAGGGAGGGACGGACTAACAATGAGCAGTTCTTC.

The rearrangement joins TRBV5-1 to TRBJ2-1, with a tentative D call TRBD1 (8 bases). Between the trimmed V and J ends, which lost 0 bases and 8 bases, there was a span of 12 bases. This CDR3 is 14 amino acids long. Germline V gives CDR1 SGHRS, CDR2 YFSETQ. The CDR3 region has the DNA TGCGCCAGCAGCTTGGGACAGGGGAGGGATGAGCAGTTCTTC. Amino acid sequence: CASSLGQGRDEQFF.

Remarks on this clone: One junction end disagrees with the germline gene, perhaps due to a read error. J is TRBJ2-7 and V is TRBV3-1 (or the pseudogene TRBV3-2), with 7 nucleotides matching TRBD1. Germline CDR1 LGHDT, CDR2 YNNKEL (reference sequence). CDR3 length: 16 amino acids. CDR3 nucleotides: TGTGCCAGCAGCGAAGAACAGACAGGGAGCTCCTACGAGCAGTACTTC. It codes for CASSEEQTGSSYEQYF.

This clone was recorded only once. The rearrangement links TRBV15 to TRBJ2-7, with 10 bases matching TRBD1. Looked up from germline, CDR1 is LNHNV and CDR2 is YYDKDF (reference sequence). V dropped 0 bases and J dropped 1; count of bases not matched to a gene: 0. The CDR3 is 15 residues long. CDR3 nucleotides: TGTGCCACCAGCAGAGAGGACAGGGGGTCCTACGAGCAGTACTTC. Translation gives CATSREDRGSYEQYF.

The V and J genes are TRBV7-3 and TRBJ2-1; D gene uncertain. CDR3 size: 14 residues. V gave up 5 bases and J gave up 0 bases, with 8 bases separating them. Germline V gene lookup returns CDR1 SGHTA and CDR2 FQGTGA. CDR3 protein: CASSVSGSYNEQFF. The CDR3 region has the DNA TGTGCCAGCAGCGTCTCCGGCTCCTACAATGAGCAGTTCTTC.

This chain links TRBV11-2 with TRBJ1-5; maybe TRBD1 (6 bases). V was clipped by 5 bases and J by 7 bases, with 15 bases between them. This CDR3 has 14 amino acids. Per germline, CDR1 SGHAT and CDR2 FQNNGV. CDR3 DNA: TGTGCCAGCAGCCAGGGGTTAGGACCCCAGCCCCAGCATTTT. It specifies CASSQGLGPQPQHF.